These 9 T cell receptor beta chains were sequenced from one sample in a study of T-cell reconstitution after alpha-beta-depleted transplantation in children. Unique molecular identifiers were used to barcode this TCRbeta library. TCRdb reprocessed the PCR reads via MiXCR and lists one record per CDR3 protein. This table has fewer than 550,000 distinct CDR3 sequences, over 9.5% appearing once. Sequencing used PBMCs, mostly from graft donor cells, obtained 180 days after TCRalphabeta/CD19-depleted stem cell transplant. These receptors were collected from a female patient aged 2-9 years who had a stem cell transplant for aplastic anemia, so the T cells may come from the graft donor.

The gene calls are TRBV6-2 or TRBV6-3 and TRBJ2-6; 9 positions agree with TRBD1. This CDR3 region has 17 residues. Losses at the gene ends were 2 bases for V and 0 bases for J; bases not matched to a gene: 2. In germline, CDR1 is MNHEY, CDR2 SVGEGT. CDR3: CASSYGTGTSGANVLTF. Here the CDR3 DNA reads TGTGCCAGCAGTTACGGGACAGGGACCTCTGGGGCCAACGTCCTGACTTTC.

This clonotype was seen a handful of times. The chain recombines TRBV12-3 or TRBV12-4 with TRBJ1-2, with 7 bases lining up with TRBD1. V shed 2 bases and J 5 bases; nucleotides not matched to a gene: 5. The CDR3 sequence is 14 residues long. The CDR3 is CASSLRNRGYGYTF. The CDR3, as DNA: TGTGCCAGCAGTTTAAGGAACAGGGGTTATGGCTACACCTTC.

The chain has TRBV20-1 and TRBJ2-3; unclear D gene. V was clipped by 3 bases and J by 6 bases, with 7 bases between them. The length of the CDR3 is 11 residues. Per the germline V gene, CDR1 is DFQATT and CDR2 is SNEGSKA (reference sequence). CDR3 DNA sequence: TGCAGTGCTAGTGCTCCTGATACGCAGTATTTT. Residues: CSASAPDTQYF.

The V call is TRBV30, the J call TRBJ2-3; D call uncertain. V lost 4 bases to trimming and J lost 0 bases, with 8 bases between them. This CDR3 comprises 13 residues. Germline V gives CDR1 GTSNPN, CDR2 SVGIG (reference sequence). As DNA, the CDR3 is TGTGCCTGGATCAGCGATAGCACAGATACGCAGTATTTT. Its protein is CAWISDSTDTQYF.

The genes are TRBV5-5 and TRBJ1-4; D unresolved. CDR3 length: 12 amino acids. V dropped 2 bases and J dropped 8 bases, with 7 bases sitting between them. Germline lookup yields CDR1 SGHKS and CDR2 YYEKEE (reference sequence). The CDR3 region is CASSFLNEKLFF. The CDR3 DNA is TGTGCCAGCAGCTTCCTTAACGAAAAACTGTTTTTT.

This clonotype was counted a few times. The chain recombines TRBV28 with TRBJ1-4; no clear D gene. Germline CDR1 reads MDHEN; CDR2 reads SYDVKM. The CDR3 totals 14 residues. The V and J ends lost 10 bases and 0 bases respectively, with 12 bases between them. This chain's CDR3 is CATSRWATNEKLFF. In nucleotides, the CDR3 is TGTGCCACCTCCCGGTGGGCAACTAATGAAAAACTGTTTTTT.

This clonotype was observed at least ten times. V gene TRBV5-1 combines with J gene TRBJ1-1; D gene uncertain. Germline CDR1 is SGHRS and CDR2 is YFSETQ. The CDR3 has 16 amino acids. V was pared by 3 bases and J by 0 bases, with 15 bases between. CDR3 in DNA: TGCGCCAGCAGCTGGACCTCCAGGAACATGAACACTGAAGCTTTCTTT. This sequence encodes CASSWTSRNMNTEAFF.

There are many counts of this clonotype. The chain links TRBV29-1 to TRBJ1-2, with D unclear. V was shortened by 3 bases and J by 2 bases, with 16 bases between the two germline ends. The CDR3 runs 15 residues. CDR1 is SQVTM, CDR2 ANQGSEA, per germline. CDR3 sequence reads: CSVERQSALNYGYTF. The DNA of the CDR3 is TGCAGCGTTGAGAGGCAGTCAGCTCTCAACTATGGCTACACCTTC.

V is TRBV12-3 or TRBV12-4 and J is TRBJ2-2, with 10 bases identical to TRBD2. V gave up 4 bases and J gave up 3 bases; unmatched junction bases: 8. This CDR3 is 17 amino acids long. The CDR3 sequence is CASSWGLAGEYTGELFF. The CDR3 DNA reads as TGTGCCAGCAGTTGGGGGCTAGCGGGAGAGTACACCGGGGAGCTGTTTTTT.